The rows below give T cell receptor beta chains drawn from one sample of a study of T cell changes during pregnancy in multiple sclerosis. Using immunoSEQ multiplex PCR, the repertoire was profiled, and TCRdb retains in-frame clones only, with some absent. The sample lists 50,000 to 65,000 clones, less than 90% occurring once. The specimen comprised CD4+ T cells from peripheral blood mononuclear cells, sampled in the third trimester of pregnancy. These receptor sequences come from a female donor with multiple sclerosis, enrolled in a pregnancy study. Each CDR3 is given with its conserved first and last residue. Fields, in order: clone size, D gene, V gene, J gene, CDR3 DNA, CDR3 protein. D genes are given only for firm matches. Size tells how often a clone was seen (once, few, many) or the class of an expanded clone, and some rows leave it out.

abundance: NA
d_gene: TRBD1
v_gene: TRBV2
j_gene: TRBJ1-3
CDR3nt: TGTGCCAGCCGGGACAGGGTAACTGGAAACACCATATATTTT
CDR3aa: CASRDRVTGNTIYF

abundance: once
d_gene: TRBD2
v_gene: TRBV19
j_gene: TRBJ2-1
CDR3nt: TGTGCCAGTAGTATGCTAGCGGGGGACACGGGGAATGAGCAGTTCTTC
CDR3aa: CASSMLAGDTGNEQFF

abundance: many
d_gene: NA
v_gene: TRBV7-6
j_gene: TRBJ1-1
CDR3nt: TGTGCCAGCAGCCACGTCCAGGAACTGAACACTGAAGCTTTCTTT
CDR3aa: CASSHVQELNTEAFF

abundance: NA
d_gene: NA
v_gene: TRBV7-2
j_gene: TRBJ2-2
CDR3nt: TGTGCCAGCAGCTCCGGTAGCGGTCGTGGCACCGGGGAGCTGTTTTTT
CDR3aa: CASSSGSGRGTGELFF

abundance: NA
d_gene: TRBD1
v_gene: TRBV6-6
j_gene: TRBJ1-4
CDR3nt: TGTGCCAGCAGTTACGGACAGGGCTCTAATGAAAAACTGTTTTTT
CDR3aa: CASSYGQGSNEKLFF

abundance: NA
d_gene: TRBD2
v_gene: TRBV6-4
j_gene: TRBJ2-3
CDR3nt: TGTGCCAGCAGTGACTACGCGGGAGCCGGCACAGATACGCAGTATTTT
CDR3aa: CASSDYAGAGTDTQYF

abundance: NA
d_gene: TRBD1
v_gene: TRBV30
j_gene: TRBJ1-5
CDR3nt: TGTGCCTCGGACAGGGACTATAGCAATCAGCCCCAGCATTTT
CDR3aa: CASDRDYSNQPQHF

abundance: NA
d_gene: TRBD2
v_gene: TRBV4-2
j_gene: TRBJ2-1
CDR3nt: TGTGCCAGCAGCGTAAGACTAGCGGGGGGCCTGGGTGGTGAGCAGTTCTTC
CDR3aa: CASSVRLAGGLGGEQFF

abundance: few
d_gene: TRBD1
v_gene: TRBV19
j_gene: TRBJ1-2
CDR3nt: TGTGCCAGTCGGGACAGGGGGTATGGCTACACCTTC
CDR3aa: CASRDRGYGYTF

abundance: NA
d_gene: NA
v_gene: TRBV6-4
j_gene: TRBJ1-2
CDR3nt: TGTGCCAGCAGTCCGCGGACAGCCACTTCAGCTAACTATGGCTACACCTTC
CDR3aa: CASSPRTATSANYGYTF

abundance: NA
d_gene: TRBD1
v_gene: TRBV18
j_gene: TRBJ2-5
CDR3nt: TGTGCCAGCTCACCACCAGGACAGGGGTCTAAAGAGACCCAGTACTTC
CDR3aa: CASSPPGQGSKETQYF

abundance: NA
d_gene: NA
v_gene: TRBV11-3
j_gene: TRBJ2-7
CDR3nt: TGTGCCAGCAGCTTAGGGGGAGATCCAACCTACGAGCAGTACTTC
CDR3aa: CASSLGGDPTYEQYF

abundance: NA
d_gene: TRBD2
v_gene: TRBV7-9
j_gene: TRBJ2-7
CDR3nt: TGTGCCAGCCAATTAGCGGGAGGGTCCAATAGCGAGCAGTACTTC
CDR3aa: CASQLAGGSNSEQYF

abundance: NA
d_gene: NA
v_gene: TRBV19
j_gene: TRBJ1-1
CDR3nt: TGTGCCAGTAGTACCTACCACGGGAACACTGAAGCTTTCTTT
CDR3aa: CASSTYHGNTEAFF

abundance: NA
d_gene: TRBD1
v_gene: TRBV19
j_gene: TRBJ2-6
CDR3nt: TGTGCCAGTAGTAAACCGACAGGGGTACTCTCTGGGGCCAACGTCCTGACTTTC
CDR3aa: CASSKPTGVLSGANVLTF

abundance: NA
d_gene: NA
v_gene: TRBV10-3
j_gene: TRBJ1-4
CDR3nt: TGTGCCATCAGTGAGTCGCAGGGGATCGGGGAAAAACTGTTTTTT
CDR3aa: CAISESQGIGEKLFF

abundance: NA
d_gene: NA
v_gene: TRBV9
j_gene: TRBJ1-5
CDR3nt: TGTGCCAGCAGCTACTCTGGGCGTGGTCAGCCCCAGCATTTT
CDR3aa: CASSYSGRGQPQHF

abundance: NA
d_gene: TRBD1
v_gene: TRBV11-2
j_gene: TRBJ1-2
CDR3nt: TGTGCCAGCAGCGTACCGGGACAGGGGTTCGGCTACACCTTC
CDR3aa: CASSVPGQGFGYTF

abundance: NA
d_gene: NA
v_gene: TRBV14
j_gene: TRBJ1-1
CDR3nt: TGTGCCAGCAGCCAAGTCATTTCCAGGGCATTGACTGAAGCTTTCTTT
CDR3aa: CASSQVISRALTEAFF

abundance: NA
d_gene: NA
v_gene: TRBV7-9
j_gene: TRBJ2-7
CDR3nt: TGTGCCAGCAGCCCGGACTCCTTCTCCTACGAGCAGTACTTC
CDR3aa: CASSPDSFSYEQYF

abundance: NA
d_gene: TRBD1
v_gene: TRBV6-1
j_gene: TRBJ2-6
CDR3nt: TGTGCCAGCAGTGAAGCTAACGCGGGACAGGGGGACTCTGGGGCCAACGTCCTGACTTTC
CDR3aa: CASSEANAGQGDSGANVLTF

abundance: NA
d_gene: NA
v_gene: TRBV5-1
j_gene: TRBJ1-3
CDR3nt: TGCGCCAGCAGCTTGGCCGGTTATGGAAACACCATATATTTT
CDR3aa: CASSLAGYGNTIYF

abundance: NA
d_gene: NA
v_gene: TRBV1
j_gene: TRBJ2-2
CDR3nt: TGCACCAGCAATGGCAGGGGGATCACCGGGGAGCTGTTTTTT
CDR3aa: CTSNGRGITGELFF

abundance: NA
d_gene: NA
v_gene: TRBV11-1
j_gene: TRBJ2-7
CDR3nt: TGTGCCAGCAGCTTAGGATTTAGCTCCTACGAGCAGTACTTC
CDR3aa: CASSLGFSSYEQYF

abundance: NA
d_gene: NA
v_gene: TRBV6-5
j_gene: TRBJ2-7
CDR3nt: TGTGCCAGCAGTAGCCGGGACGAGCAGTACTTC
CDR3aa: CASSSRDEQYF

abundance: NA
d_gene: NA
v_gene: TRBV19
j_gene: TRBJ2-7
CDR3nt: TGTGCCAGTAGTATGGCAGGGTCAAGCTCCTACGAGCAGTACTTC
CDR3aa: CASSMAGSSSYEQYF

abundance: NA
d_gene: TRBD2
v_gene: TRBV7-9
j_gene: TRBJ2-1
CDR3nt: TGTGCCAGCATCAACCAGCGGGGGAGCTACAATGAGCAGTTCTTC
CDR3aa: CASINQRGSYNEQFF

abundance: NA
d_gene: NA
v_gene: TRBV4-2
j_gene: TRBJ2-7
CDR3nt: TGTGCCAGCAGCCAAGATCTGATGGGGGGCTACGAGCAGTACTTC
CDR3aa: CASSQDLMGGYEQYF

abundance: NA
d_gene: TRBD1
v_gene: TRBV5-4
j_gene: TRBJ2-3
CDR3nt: TGTGCCAGCAGCGGGGACAGGGGGCTGGATACGCAGTATTTT
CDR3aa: CASSGDRGLDTQYF

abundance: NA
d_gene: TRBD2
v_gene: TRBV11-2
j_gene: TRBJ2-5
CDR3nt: TGTGCCAGCAGCCCAAACGTGGGGGGGGTGGAGACCCAGTACTTC
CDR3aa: CASSPNVGGVETQYF

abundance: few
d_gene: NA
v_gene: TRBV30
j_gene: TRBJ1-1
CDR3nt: TGTGCCTGGAGTGTACGACGGCTCCGGGTGAACACTGAAGCTTTCTTT
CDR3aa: CAWSVRRLRVNTEAFF

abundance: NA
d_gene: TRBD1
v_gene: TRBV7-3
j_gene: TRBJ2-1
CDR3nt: TGTGCCAGCAGCTTAACGAGGGGACAGTCCAATGAGCAGTTCTTC
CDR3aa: CASSLTRGQSNEQFF